The subject of this entry is one T cell receptor beta chain. Its antigen is not known. A much larger clone differs from this one at a single base, so this may be a read error. Trimming shortened V by 0 bases and J by 13 bases, and 2 bases separated the two germline ends. The CDR3 has 9 amino acids. Germline CDR1 is SGHKS and CDR2 is YYEKEE (reference sequence). The sample comes from a study of blood T cells in healthy people across ages. Study outcomes and limitations: Diversity was estimated from one million T cells, and these estimates were considered underestimates.

The use of a sample-barcoded 5' primer and a J-beta primer mix characterized a second PCR of about 6 to 11 cycles. The authors tagged each cDNA molecule using a template-switch adaptor with 12 random nucleotides. The study obtained at least 2.5 million CDR3-containing paired-end reads from every sample. MiXCR was run by TCRdb on the 5' RACE reads, yielding one entry per CDR3 protein. The table shows some 1,800,000 distinct CDR3 sequences, with roughly two fifths occurring only once. This TCR was recovered from a human donor in good health. This sequence joins TRBV5-5 and TRBJ2-1; D is unresolved. Material: blood. CDR3 protein: CASSLDQFF. The DNA of the CDR3 is TGTGCCAGCAGCTTGGACCAGTTCTTC. The full variable domain, rest sourced from reference TRBV5-5 and TRBJ2-1, is DAGVTQSPTHLIKTRGQQVTLRCSPISGHKSVSWYQQVLGQGPQFIFQYYEKEERGRGNFPDRFSARQFPNYSSELNVNALLLGDSALYLCASSLDQFFGPGTRLTVL.